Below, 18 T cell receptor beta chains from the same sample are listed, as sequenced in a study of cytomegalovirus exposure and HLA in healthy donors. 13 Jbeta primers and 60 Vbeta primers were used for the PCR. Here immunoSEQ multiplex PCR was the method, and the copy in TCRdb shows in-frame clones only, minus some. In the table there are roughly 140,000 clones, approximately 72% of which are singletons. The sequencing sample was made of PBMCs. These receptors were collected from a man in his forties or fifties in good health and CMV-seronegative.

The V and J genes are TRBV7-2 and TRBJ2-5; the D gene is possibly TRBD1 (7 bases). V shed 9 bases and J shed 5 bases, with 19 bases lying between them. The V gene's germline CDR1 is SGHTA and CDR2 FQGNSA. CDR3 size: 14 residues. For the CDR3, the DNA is TGTGCCAGTAATGGAGGGGGCGATGGTGAGACCCAGTACTTC. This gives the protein CASNGGGDGETQYF.

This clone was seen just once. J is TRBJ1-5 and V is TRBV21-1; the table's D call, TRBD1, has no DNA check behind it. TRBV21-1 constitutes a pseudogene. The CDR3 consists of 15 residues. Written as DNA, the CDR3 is TGTGCCAGCAGCAAAGCGGGGGCCAGCAATCAGCCCCAGCATTTT. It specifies CASSKAGASNQPQHF.

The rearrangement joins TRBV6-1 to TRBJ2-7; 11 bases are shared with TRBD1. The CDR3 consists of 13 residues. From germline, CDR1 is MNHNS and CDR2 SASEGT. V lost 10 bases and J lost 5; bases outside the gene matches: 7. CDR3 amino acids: CAITDRGLHEQYF. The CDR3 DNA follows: TGTGCCATCACGGACAGGGGGCTGCACGAGCAGTACTTC.

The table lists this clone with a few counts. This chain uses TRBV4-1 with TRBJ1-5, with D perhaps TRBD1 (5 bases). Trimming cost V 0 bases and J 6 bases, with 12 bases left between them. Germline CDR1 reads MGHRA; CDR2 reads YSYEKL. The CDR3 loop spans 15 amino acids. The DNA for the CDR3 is TGCGCCAGCAGCCAAGATCAGGTAGGGGTTCAGCCCCAGCATTTT. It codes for CASSQDQVGVQPQHF.

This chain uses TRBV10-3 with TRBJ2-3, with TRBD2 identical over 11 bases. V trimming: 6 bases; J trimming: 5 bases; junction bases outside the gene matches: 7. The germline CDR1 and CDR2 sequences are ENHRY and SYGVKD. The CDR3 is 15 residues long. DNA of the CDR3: TGTGCCATCAGAGTTAGCGGGAGGGCCTTAGATACGCAGTATTTT. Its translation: CAIRVSGRALDTQYF.

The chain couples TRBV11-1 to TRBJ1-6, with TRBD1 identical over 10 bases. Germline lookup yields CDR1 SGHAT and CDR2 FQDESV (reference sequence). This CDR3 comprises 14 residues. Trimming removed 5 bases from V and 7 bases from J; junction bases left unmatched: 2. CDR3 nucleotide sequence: TGTGCCAGCAGCCGGGACAGGGGCAATTCACCCCTCCACTTT. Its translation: CASSRDRGNSPLHF.

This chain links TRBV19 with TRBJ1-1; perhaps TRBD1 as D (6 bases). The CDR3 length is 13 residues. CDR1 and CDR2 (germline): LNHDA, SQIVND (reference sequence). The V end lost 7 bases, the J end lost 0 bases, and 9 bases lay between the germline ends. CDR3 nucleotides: TGTGCCAGTAACAGGGAAATGAACACTGAAGCTTTCTTT. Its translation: CASNREMNTEAFF. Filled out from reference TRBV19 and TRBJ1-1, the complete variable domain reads DGGITQSPKYLFRKEGQNVTLSCEQNLNHDAMYWYRQDPGQGLRLIYYSQIVNDFQKGDIAEGYSVSREKKESFPLTVTSAQKNPTAFYLCASNREMNTEAFFGQGTRLTVV.

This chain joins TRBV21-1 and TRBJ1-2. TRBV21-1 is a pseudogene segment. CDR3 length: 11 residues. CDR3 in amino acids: CATPFDYGYTF. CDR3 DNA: TGTGCCACCCCCTTCGACTATGGCTACACCTTC.

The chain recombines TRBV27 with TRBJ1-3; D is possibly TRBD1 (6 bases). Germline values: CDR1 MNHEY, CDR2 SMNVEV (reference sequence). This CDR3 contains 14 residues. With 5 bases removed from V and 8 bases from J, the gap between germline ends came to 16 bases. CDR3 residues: CASSRDRLRDTIYF. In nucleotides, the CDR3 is TGTGCCAGCAGTCGTGACAGGTTGAGGGACACCATATATTTT.

The CDR3: CASSQGSLRDRGSYEQFF. The CDR3 nucleotides read TGCGCCAGCAGCCAAGGCTCTCTCCGGGACAGGGGTTCTTATGAGCAGTTCTTC. V and J are TRBV4-1 and TRBJ2-1; 10 bases align to TRBD1. This CDR3 region has 18 residues. The ends lost 1 base at V and 8 bases at J; junction bases unmatched: 14. Germline V CDR1 and CDR2: MGHRA, YSYEKL.

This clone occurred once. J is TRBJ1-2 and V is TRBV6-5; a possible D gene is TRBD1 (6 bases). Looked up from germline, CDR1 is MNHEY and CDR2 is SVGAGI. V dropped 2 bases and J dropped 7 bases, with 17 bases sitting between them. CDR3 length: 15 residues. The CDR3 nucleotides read TGTGCCAGCAGTTACAACAGGGACAAATCTAGTGGCTACACCTTC. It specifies CASSYNRDKSSGYTF.

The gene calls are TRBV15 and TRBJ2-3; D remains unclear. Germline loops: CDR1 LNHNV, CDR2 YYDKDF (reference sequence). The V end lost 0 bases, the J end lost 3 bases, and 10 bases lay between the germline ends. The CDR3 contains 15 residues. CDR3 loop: CATSRDGKKTDTQYF. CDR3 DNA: TGTGCCACCAGCAGAGATGGCAAGAAGACAGATACGCAGTATTTT.

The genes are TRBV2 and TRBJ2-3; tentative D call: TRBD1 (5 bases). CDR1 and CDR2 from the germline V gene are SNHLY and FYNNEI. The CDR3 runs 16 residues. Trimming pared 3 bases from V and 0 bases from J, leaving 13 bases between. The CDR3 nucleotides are TGTGCCAGCAGTGAGGGGCAGGTTCGCAGCACAGATACGCAGTATTTT. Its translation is CASSEGQVRSTDTQYF.

The CDR3 loop reads CASSEAGVVGAGSDSPLHF. CDR3 DNA sequence: TGTGCCAGCAGTGAAGCGGGGGTCGTGGGGGCGGGTAGTGATTCACCCCTCCACTTT. The chain combines TRBV6-1 with TRBJ1-6; tentative D call: TRBD1 (6 bases). V shed 0 bases and J shed 8 bases, with 23 bases lying between them. This CDR3 has 19 amino acids. CDR1 MNHNS and CDR2 SASEGT come from the germline V gene.

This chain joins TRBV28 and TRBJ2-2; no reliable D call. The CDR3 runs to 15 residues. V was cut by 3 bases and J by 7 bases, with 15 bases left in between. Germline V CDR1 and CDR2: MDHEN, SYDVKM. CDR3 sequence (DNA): TGTGCCAGCAGTTTGCGGAGAAGGAGAGGCGGGGAGCTGTTTTTT. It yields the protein CASSLRRRRGGELFF.

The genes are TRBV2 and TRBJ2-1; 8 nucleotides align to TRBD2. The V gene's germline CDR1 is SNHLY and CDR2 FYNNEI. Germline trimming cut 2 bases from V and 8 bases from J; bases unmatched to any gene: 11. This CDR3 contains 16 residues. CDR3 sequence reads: CASSEPLAGGGHEQFF. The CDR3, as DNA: TGTGCCAGCAGTGAACCCCTAGCGGGCGGCGGGCATGAGCAGTTCTTC.

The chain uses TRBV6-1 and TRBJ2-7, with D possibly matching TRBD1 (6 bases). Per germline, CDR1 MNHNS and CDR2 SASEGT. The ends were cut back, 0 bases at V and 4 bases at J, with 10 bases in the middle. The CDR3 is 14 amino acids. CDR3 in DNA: TGTGCCAGCAGTGAAGCGGGACACACTTACGAGCAGTACTTC. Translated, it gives CASSEAGHTYEQYF.

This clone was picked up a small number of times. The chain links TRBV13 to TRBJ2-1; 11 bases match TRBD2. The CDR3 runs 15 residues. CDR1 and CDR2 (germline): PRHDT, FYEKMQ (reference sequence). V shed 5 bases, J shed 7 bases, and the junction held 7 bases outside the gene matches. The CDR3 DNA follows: TGTGCCAGCAGCGAGGGACTAGCGGAGTGGAATGAGCAGTTCTTC. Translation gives CASSEGLAEWNEQFF.